One sample yielded the 27 T cell receptor beta chains listed below, sequenced in a study of cytomegalovirus exposure and HLA in healthy donors. The study ran its PCR with 60 Vbeta and 13 Jbeta primers. Sequencing used immunoSEQ multiplex PCR; TCRdb keeps in-frame clones, though not all of them. The top ten hold about 1.5% of the sample, which has about 140,000 clones, 65% to 80% seen once. The source material was PBMCs. Every receptor here comes from a human donor in good health.

This clone showed up just once. This rearrangement joins TRBV4-3 to TRBJ2-1; TRBD2 agrees at 9 bases. Looked up from germline, CDR1 is LGHNA and CDR2 is YSLEER. With 3 bases clipped from V and 4 bases from J, the junction kept 4 bases outside the gene matches. The CDR3 extends over 15 amino acids. The CDR3 protein is CASSHGLATYNEQFF. The CDR3 DNA follows: TGCGCCAGCAGCCATGGACTAGCGACGTACAATGAGCAGTTCTTC.

A few counts support this clone. This chain joins TRBV28 and TRBJ2-1, with TRBD1 identical over 8 bases. This CDR3 has 16 amino acids. CDR1 is MDHEN and CDR2 is SYDVKM in the germline V gene. V lost 8 bases to trimming and J lost 7 bases; unmatched junction nucleotides: 16. The CDR3 protein is CASGPPRTGKMNEQFF. CDR3 DNA sequence: TGTGCCAGCGGACCCCCACGGACAGGGAAAATGAATGAGCAGTTCTTC. Full variable domain (remainder filled in from reference TRBV28 and TRBJ2-1): DVKVTQSSRYLVKRTGEKVFLECVQDMDHENMFWYRQDPGLGLRLIYFSYDVKMKEKGDIPEGYSVSREKKERFSLILESASTNQTSMYLCASGPPRTGKMNEQFFGPGTRLTVL.

This clone was detected only once. The chain couples TRBV19 to TRBJ2-5; maybe TRBD2 (5 bases). The CDR3 spans 13 residues. Germline-derived CDR1 and CDR2 are LNHDA and SQIVND (reference sequence). The V end was cut by 3 bases, the J end by 2 bases, with 7 bases between. The CDR3 DNA reads as TGTGCCAGTAGTATTTCGGGGCAAGAGACCCAGTACTTC. Translated: CASSISGQETQYF.

The chain recombines TRBV6-5 with TRBJ1-5; D remains ambiguous. This CDR3 region has 14 residues. Germline loops: CDR1 MNHEY, CDR2 SVGAGI. The germline V and J ends were trimmed by 2 bases and 7 bases, with 12 bases remaining between them. The CDR3 DNA reads TGTGCCAGCAGTTACACCTCGGTTTCGCAGCCCCAGCATTTT. Its translation is CASSYTSVSQPQHF.

The table lists this clone with a count of one. The chain has TRBV28 and TRBJ2-6, with D perhaps matching TRBD1 (5 bases). V was cut by 3 bases and J by 1 base, with 7 bases left in between. The germline gives CDR1 MDHEN, CDR2 SYDVKM. The CDR3 totals 15 residues. In nucleotides, the CDR3 is TGTGCCAGCAGTTTCCAGGGATCTGGGGCCAACGTCCTGACTTTC. This sequence encodes CASSFQGSGANVLTF.

This chain joins TRBV4-3 and TRBJ2-7, with 7 bases lining up with TRBD2. The CDR3 extends over 15 amino acids. Losses at the gene ends were 4 bases for V and 4 bases for J; bases not matched to a gene: 10. Germline V gives CDR1 LGHNA, CDR2 YSLEER. CDR3 amino acids: CASSPKTRGEYEQYF. Written as DNA, the CDR3 is TGCGCCAGCAGCCCCAAGACCCGGGGGGAGTACGAGCAGTACTTC.

This sequence joins TRBV6-5 and TRBJ1-1, with 8 bases matching TRBD1. The germline V gene encodes CDR1 MNHEY and CDR2 SVGAGI. Losses at the gene ends were 6 bases for V and 6 bases for J; bases not matched to a gene: 9. The CDR3 runs 14 residues. The CDR3 sequence: CASRESGGESEAFF. In nucleotides, the CDR3 is TGTGCCAGCAGGGAATCAGGGGGCGAGTCTGAAGCTTTCTTT.

The chain combines TRBV5-5 with TRBJ2-5; 9 positions agree with TRBD1. V shed 4 bases and J 4 bases; nucleotides not matched to a gene: 2. The CDR3 has 13 residues. CDR1 and CDR2 from the germline V gene are SGHKS and YYEKEE (reference sequence). CDR3 residues: CASSPTGGETQYF. The CDR3 nucleotides read TGTGCCAGCAGCCCGACAGGGGGAGAGACCCAGTACTTC.

The CDR3 region is CSERTSEGWTDTQYF. CDR3 DNA sequence: TGCAGCGAACGGACTAGCGAGGGTTGGACAGATACGCAGTATTTT. The chain is built from TRBV29-1 and TRBJ2-3, with 9 nucleotides matching TRBD2. The ends lost 7 bases at V and 3 bases at J; junction bases unmatched: 11. Germline-derived CDR1 and CDR2 are SQVTM and ANQGSEA. The CDR3 has 15 residues.

The chain joins TRBV7-2 to TRBJ2-7; 10 bases are shared with TRBD1. Germline V gene data show CDR1 as SGHTA and CDR2 as FQGNSA. The CDR3 contains 17 residues. V trimming: 3 bases; J trimming: 2 bases; junction bases outside the gene matches: 10. The CDR3 DNA sequence: TGTGCCAGCAGCTTTTTACCTCTCGGGACAGGGGCCTACGAGCAGTACTTC. This encodes CASSFLPLGTGAYEQYF.

This clone was detected a few times. The V and J genes are TRBV18 and TRBJ1-5; D possibly corresponds to TRBD1 (5 bases). The CDR3 covers 15 residues. V shed 3 bases and J shed 6 bases, with 15 bases lying between them. Looked up from germline, CDR1 is KGHSH and CDR2 is LQKENI. CDR3 nucleotide sequence: TGTGCCAGCTCACCTATACAGGACCCAAGTCAGCCCCAGCATTTT. Its translation: CASSPIQDPSQPQHF.

This rearrangement joins TRBV15 to TRBJ2-3; 8 bases match TRBD1. The CDR3 extends over 15 amino acids. Losses at the gene ends were 3 bases for V and 1 base for J; bases not matched to a gene: 3. The germline gives CDR1 LNHNV, CDR2 YYDKDF (reference sequence). This CDR3 reads CATSRKTGGTDTQYF. The CDR3 nucleotides are TGTGCCACCAGCAGGAAGACAGGGGGCACAGATACGCAGTATTTT.

Only a few counts were recorded for this clone. The CDR3: CASRSTGWSNQPQHF. The CDR3 bases are TGTGCCAGCAGATCAACAGGGTGGAGCAATCAGCCCCAGCATTTT. The J gene is TRBJ1-5, the V gene TRBV28; tentative D call: TRBD1 (6 bases). CDR1 and CDR2 from the germline V gene are MDHEN and SYDVKM. V was shortened by 6 bases and J by 1 base, with 13 bases between the two germline ends. CDR3 length: 15 residues.

This clone was counted a few times. V is TRBV29-1 and J is TRBJ2-3; TRBD2 matches at 11 bases. Germline loops: CDR1 SQVTM, CDR2 ANQGSEA. V lost 6 bases to trimming and J lost 2 bases; unmatched junction nucleotides: 4. This CDR3 spans 14 amino acids. The CDR3 DNA reads TGCAGCGTGCTAGCGGGAGGCGCCACAGATACGCAGTATTTT. Its translation is CSVLAGGATDTQYF.

The chain combines TRBV7-2 with TRBJ2-7, with D unclear. Germline V gene sequence: CDR1 SGHTA, CDR2 FQGNSA. V was pared by 7 bases and J by 2 bases, with 15 bases between. This CDR3 has 14 amino acids. CDR3 nucleotides: TGTGCCAGCACCCCCACTAACGGTCCCTACGAGCAGTACTTC. This encodes CASTPTNGPYEQYF. Full variable domain (rest looked up from reference TRBV7-2 and TRBJ2-7): GAGVSQSPSNKVTEKGKDVELRCDPISGHTALYWYRQSLGQGLEFLIYFQGNSAPDKSGLPSDRFSAERTGGSVSTLTIQRTQQEDSAVYLCASTPTNGPYEQYFGPGTRLTVT.

V and J are TRBV5-1 and TRBJ1-4; 8 bases are a match to TRBD1. The CDR3 consists of 15 residues. CDR1 is SGHRS and CDR2 is YFSETQ in the germline V gene. The V segment lost 4 bases and the J segment 7 bases; nucleotides outside the gene matches: 9. The CDR3 protein is CASSPADRDFEKLFF. The CDR3 DNA sequence: TGCGCCAGCAGCCCCGCGGACAGGGATTTTGAAAAACTGTTTTTT. Variable domain in full (rest from reference TRBV5-1 and TRBJ1-4): KAGVTQTPRYLIKTRGQQVTLSCSPISGHRSVSWYQQTPGQGLQFLFEYFSETQRNKGNFPGRFSGRQFSNSRSEMNVSTLELGDSALYLCASSPADRDFEKLFFGSGTQLSVL.

The chain links TRBV6-6 to TRBJ2-5; TRBD2 agrees at 11 bases. This CDR3 spans 16 amino acids. J gave up 4 bases and V 4 bases, and 8 bases lay outside the gene matches. Per the germline V gene, CDR1 is MNHNY and CDR2 is SVGAGI (reference sequence). The CDR3 here is CASSFRSGRAGETQYF. As DNA, the CDR3 is TGTGCCAGCAGTTTCCGTAGCGGGAGGGCCGGAGAGACCCAGTACTTC.

There are a few counts of this clone. The chain is built from TRBV5-6 and TRBJ2-7; weak D call: TRBD1 (5 bases). The CDR3 sequence is 16 residues long. V was trimmed by 1 base and J by 3 bases, leaving 17 bases between them. Germline V lookup: CDR1 SGHDT, CDR2 YYEEEE. The chain's CDR3 is CASSLFGAGSNYEQYF. CDR3 DNA sequence: TGTGCCAGCAGCTTGTTTGGGGCCGGGTCGAACTACGAGCAGTACTTC.

The gene calls are TRBV5-4 and TRBJ2-5; 7 positions match TRBD2. After removal of 4 bases from V and 3 bases from J, the junction contained 9 bases not matched to a gene. CDR1 is SGHNT and CDR2 is YYREEE in the germline V gene (reference sequence). The CDR3 spans 15 residues. CDR3 coding DNA: TGTGCCAGCAGCCCTGCGGGAGACCGGGAAGAGACCCAGTACTTC. It encodes CASSPAGDREETQYF.

The rearrangement links TRBV7-2 to TRBJ2-3; no reliable D call. The V end lost 2 bases, the J end lost 4 bases, and 16 bases lay between the germline ends. CDR3 length equals 16 residues. Germline V gene lookup returns CDR1 SGHTA and CDR2 FQGNSA. CDR3: CASSLPLELVSDTQYF. The CDR3 nucleotides read TGTGCCAGCAGCTTACCCCTGGAGTTAGTGTCAGATACGCAGTATTTT.

V usage is TRBV21-1 and J usage is TRBJ2-2; TRBD2 is the table's D call and was not checked against the DNA. TRBV21-1 is a pseudogene segment. This CDR3 contains 16 residues. The CDR3 DNA follows: TGTGCCAGCAGTGGGGCGACGAGCGGGAGGGTCGGGGAGCTGTTTTTT. It is translated as CASSGATSGRVGELFF.

This chain links TRBV27 with TRBJ2-7, with 8 bases matching TRBD2. J lost 6 bases, V lost 2 bases, and 6 bases had no gene match. The CDR3 spans 14 residues. Germline V CDR1 and CDR2: MNHEY, SMNVEV (reference sequence). CDR3 sequence: CASSLSGRLFEQYF. For the CDR3, the DNA is TGTGCCAGCAGTTTAAGCGGGAGACTTTTCGAGCAGTACTTC.

This sequence joins TRBV10-3 and TRBJ1-2; a possible D gene is TRBD1 (6 bases). Trimming shortened V by 5 bases and J by 0 bases, and 10 bases separated the two germline ends. The CDR3 covers 14 residues. Germline CDR1 ENHRY, CDR2 SYGVKD. The CDR3 coding sequence is TGTGCCATCAGTACAGGGATTTCTAACTATGGCTACACCTTC. It is translated as CAISTGISNYGYTF.

The chain has TRBV9 and TRBJ1-5; D unclear. V lost 0 bases to trimming and J lost 3 bases, with 7 bases between them. Per the germline V gene, CDR1 is SGDLS and CDR2 is YYNGEE. The CDR3 runs to 14 residues. In nucleotides, the CDR3 is TGTGCCAGCAGCGTAGACCCCTACAATCAGCCCCAGCATTTT. Amino acids: CASSVDPYNQPQHF. Full variable domain (missing parts from reference TRBV9 and TRBJ1-5): DSGVTQTPKHLITATGQRVTLRCSPRSGDLSVYWYQQSLDQGLQFLIQYYNGEERAKGNILERFSAQQFPDLHSELNLSSLELGDSALYFCASSVDPYNQPQHFGDGTRLSIL.

This clone was seen more than once but under ten times. The chain is built from TRBV7-2 and TRBJ2-5, with TRBD2 as a possible D gene (5 bases). The J call may be in error: the DNA end matches TRBJ2-7 better. Germline V gives CDR1 SGHTA, CDR2 FQGNSA. The CDR3 is made up of 14 amino acids. The CDR3 coding sequence is TGTGCCAGCAGCCCCAGTTGGAGCGGCTACGAGCAGTACTTC. Translating it yields CASSPSWSGYEQYF.

CDR3 amino acids: CASSLAAGGVTYEQYF. The CDR3 DNA sequence: TGTGCCAGCAGCTTAGCAGCGGGAGGGGTTACCTACGAGCAGTACTTC. V is TRBV7-2 and J is TRBJ2-7; 10 nucleotides match TRBD2. Germline V gene data show CDR1 as SGHTA and CDR2 as FQGNSA. The ends lost 0 bases at V and 2 bases at J; junction bases unmatched: 4. The CDR3 totals 16 residues.

This chain uses TRBV9 with TRBJ2-2; TRBD2 is a possible D gene (6 bases). The CDR3 is made up of 14 amino acids. The V end was cut by 1 base, the J end by 6 bases, with 10 bases between. In germline, CDR1 is SGDLS, CDR2 YYNGEE. The CDR3 protein is CASSVPPGAGELFF. The CDR3 nucleotides read TGTGCCAGCAGCGTACCGCCGGGGGCCGGGGAGCTGTTTTTT.